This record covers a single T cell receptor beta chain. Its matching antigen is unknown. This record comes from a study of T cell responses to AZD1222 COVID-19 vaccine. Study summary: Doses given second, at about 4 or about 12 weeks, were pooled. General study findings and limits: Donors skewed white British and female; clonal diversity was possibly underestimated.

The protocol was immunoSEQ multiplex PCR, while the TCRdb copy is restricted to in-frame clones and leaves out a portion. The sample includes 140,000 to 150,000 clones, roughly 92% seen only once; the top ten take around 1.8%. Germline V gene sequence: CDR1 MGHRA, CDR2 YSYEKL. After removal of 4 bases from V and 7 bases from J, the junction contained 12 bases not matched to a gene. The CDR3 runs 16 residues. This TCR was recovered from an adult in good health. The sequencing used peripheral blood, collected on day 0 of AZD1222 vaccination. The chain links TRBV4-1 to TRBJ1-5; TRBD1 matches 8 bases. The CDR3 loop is CASSRSIIRGPQPQHF. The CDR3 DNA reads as TGCGCCAGCAGCCGCTCCATAATCAGGGGGCCACAGCCCCAGCATTTT.